Below, 23 T cell receptor beta chains from the same sample are listed, as sequenced in a study of human T cells and chemical hapten exposure. Noted time point: pre-sensitization, week 0. Treatment described: therapeutic diphenylcyclopropenone sensitization with weekly scalp DPC. TCRdb fed the RACE reads into MiXCR, producing one record per CDR3 protein. The sample records around 380,000 distinct CDR3 sequences, about 5% being singletons. Here the sequenced sample was whole blood, taken in connection with sensitization to the hapten diphenylcyclopropenone (DPC). These receptors were collected from a woman aged 18-29 years with alopecia areata. Some clones in this sample may be carry-over from other donors' samples.

Many counts were recorded for this clonotype. V is TRBV6-2 or TRBV6-3 and J is TRBJ2-3, with TRBD2 identical over 11 bases. V trimming: 6 bases; J trimming: 5 bases; junction bases outside the gene matches: 16. CDR1 and CDR2 from the germline V gene are MNHEY and SVGEGT. The CDR3 is 18 residues long. The CDR3 DNA follows: TGTGCCAGCAGCCGACGCTCTCAACTAGCGGGGGCTGGAGATACGCAGTATTTT. It codes for CASSRRSQLAGAGDTQYF.

This clonotype was seen ten or more times. The CDR3 spells CASSVGGSTEAFF. CDR3 nucleotide sequence: TGTGCCAGCAGCGTAGGAGGGAGTACTGAAGCTTTCTTT. The V call is TRBV9, the J call TRBJ1-1; D is uncertain. V lost 0 bases, J lost 5 bases, and 8 bases lay in between. CDR3 size: 13 residues. Germline CDR1 SGDLS, CDR2 YYNGEE. Based on the CDR3 plus reference TRBV9 and TRBJ1-1, the full variable domain is DSGVTQTPKHLITATGQRVTLRCSPRSGDLSVYWYQQSLDQGLQFLIQYYNGEERAKGNILERFSAQQFPDLHSELNLSSLELGDSALYFCASSVGGSTEAFFGQGTRLTVV.

The chain carries TRBV21-1 and TRBJ2-2; the D segment call TRBD2 is taken from the table without a DNA check. TRBV21-1 is given as a pseudogene. This CDR3 region has 17 residues. Here the CDR3 reads CASSKRSGGFPPGELFF. Written as DNA, the CDR3 is TGTGCCAGCAGCAAACGGAGCGGGGGTTTCCCCCCCGGGGAGCTGTTTTTT.

V is TRBV28 and J is TRBJ2-1; 8 bases align to TRBD1. The CDR3 loop spans 17 amino acids. In germline, CDR1 is MDHEN, CDR2 SYDVKM. The trim removed 3 bases at V and 2 bases at J, leaving 9 bases unmatched. The CDR3 bases are TGTGCCAGCAGTTTCAGAAAGAGGACAGGGACCTACAATGAGCAGTTCTTC. It translates to CASSFRKRTGTYNEQFF.

In this sample, this clonotype turned up many times. CDR3 region: CSASSIKQFF. CDR3 sequence (DNA): TGCAGTGCGTCCAGCATCAAGCAGTTCTTC. This rearrangement joins TRBV20-1 to TRBJ2-1; the D is unclear. V shed 6 bases and J shed 11 bases, with 11 bases lying between them. The germline V gene has CDR1 DFQATT and CDR2 SNEGSKA (reference sequence). This CDR3 has 10 amino acids.

This clonotype was found a few times. This chain links TRBV6-6 with TRBJ1-5; D perhaps matches TRBD1 (6 bases). There are 13 residues in the CDR3. V gave up 6 bases and J gave up 5 bases, with 11 bases separating them. Per the germline V gene, CDR1 is MNHNY and CDR2 is SVGAGI (reference sequence). CDR3 region: CASRQHRDQPQHF. The CDR3 coding sequence is TGTGCCAGCAGACAGCACAGGGATCAGCCCCAGCATTTT.

This rearrangement joins TRBV20-1 to TRBJ2-2, with 10 bases aligning to TRBD2. Per germline, CDR1 DFQATT and CDR2 SNEGSKA (reference sequence). The CDR3 loop spans 15 amino acids. V shed 1 base and J 6 bases; nucleotides not matched to a gene: 5. The CDR3 nucleotides are TGCAGTGCTAGAGGGAGCGGGGGGGCCGCCGGGGAGCTGTTTTTT. Its translation is CSARGSGGAAGELFF.

This clonotype occurred many times. The CDR3 here is CASSPGQGRAEAFF. In DNA form, the CDR3 reads TGTGCCAGCAGTCCGGGACAGGGGAGGGCTGAAGCTTTCTTT. V gene TRBV27 combines with J gene TRBJ1-1; 10 bases are shared with TRBD1. This CDR3 has 14 residues. From germline, CDR1 is MNHEY and CDR2 SMNVEV (reference sequence). The V gene end was trimmed by 5 bases and the J gene end by 6 bases; junction bases not matched to a gene: 6.

Many counts were recorded for this clonotype. The CDR3 here is CASAVTVEQFF. CDR3 nucleotide sequence: TGTGCCAGCGCCGTTACGGTAGAGCAGTTCTTC. The chain links TRBV28 to TRBJ2-1; D gene unclear. The CDR3 covers 11 residues. CDR1 is MDHEN and CDR2 is SYDVKM in the germline V gene. Trimming stripped 8 bases from V and 10 bases from J, with 12 bases between.

This clonotype occurred a few times. This chain links TRBV18 with TRBJ2-2; 8 positions match TRBD2. V lost 6 bases to trimming and J lost 0 bases; unmatched junction nucleotides: 6. CDR3 length: 16 residues. Germline loops: CDR1 KGHSH, CDR2 LQKENI. CDR3 amino acids: CASSTRGGPNTGELFF. The DNA for the CDR3 is TGTGCCAGCTCTACCCGGGGGGGACCGAACACCGGGGAGCTGTTTTTT.

This clonotype was counted many times. The chain carries TRBV10-3 and TRBJ1-1; weak D call: TRBD1 (5 bases). The CDR3 spans 13 residues. Trimming removed 8 bases at V and 5 bases at J, with 15 bases between. Germline assignment: CDR1 ENHRY and CDR2 SYGVKD. The CDR3 loop is CAIRQSLRTEAFF. The CDR3 bases are TGTGCCATCCGACAGAGCCTAAGGACTGAAGCTTTCTTT.

In this sample, this clonotype turned up many times. Here the CDR3 reads CASSPRDGGPGAFF. CDR3 in DNA: TGTGCCAGCAGTCCCCGGGACGGAGGGCCGGGAGCTTTCTTT. The chain links TRBV6-6 to TRBJ1-1; D possibly corresponds to TRBD1 (5 bases). With 5 bases removed from V and 10 bases from J, the gap between germline ends came to 20 bases. This CDR3 has 14 amino acids. Looked up from germline, CDR1 is MNHNY and CDR2 is SVGAGI (reference sequence).

A few counts support this clonotype. V gene TRBV3-1 combines with J gene TRBJ2-1, with 8 bases that match TRBD2. This CDR3 comprises 16 residues. Germline CDR1 and CDR2: LGHDT and YNNKEL (reference sequence). V was pared by 0 bases and J by 5 bases, with 6 bases of the junction left unmatched. CDR3 loop: CASSQDPGGPHNEQFF. CDR3 sequence (DNA): TGTGCCAGCAGCCAAGACCCGGGGGGGCCCCACAATGAGCAGTTCTTC.

This clonotype came up many times. The gene calls are TRBV5-6 and TRBJ1-1; D is unclear. CDR3 size: 13 residues. Germline V CDR1 and CDR2: SGHDT, YYEEEE. The V end lost 1 base, the J end lost 1 base, and 5 bases lay between the germline ends. The CDR3 DNA reads as TGTGCCAGCAGCTTGCGCAGGAACACTGAAGCTTTCTTT. Translating it yields CASSLRRNTEAFF.

This clonotype was observed at least ten times. The chain links TRBV6-1 to TRBJ2-7, with TRBD1 matching 9 bases. CDR3 size: 16 residues. Germline V gene data show CDR1 as MNHNS and CDR2 as SASEGT. J lost 2 bases, V lost 5 bases, and 10 bases had no gene match. CDR3 amino acids: CASSPRTGEKPYEQYF. The CDR3 nucleotides read TGTGCCAGCAGTCCGCGGACAGGGGAAAAGCCCTACGAGCAGTACTTC.

This clonotype came up many times. The chain employs TRBV12-3 or TRBV12-4 and TRBJ2-7, with 11 positions matching TRBD2. The V gene end was trimmed by 5 bases and the J gene end by 4 bases; junction bases not matched to a gene: 4. This CDR3 region has 14 residues. The CDR3 reads CASSASGGKYEQYF. In DNA form, the CDR3 reads TGTGCCAGCAGTGCTAGCGGGGGGAAATACGAGCAGTACTTC.

This clonotype was recorded a few times. V gene TRBV9 combines with J gene TRBJ2-3; unclear D gene. In germline, CDR1 is SGDLS, CDR2 YYNGEE. Trimming removed 4 bases from V and 2 bases from J, with 11 bases in between. The CDR3 covers 14 residues. This CDR3 is CASSPPGHTDTQYF. The CDR3, as DNA: TGTGCCAGCAGCCCCCCGGGCCACACAGATACGCAGTATTTT.

The V call is TRBV28, the J call TRBJ2-3; the D gene is possibly TRBD1 (5 bases). Germline assignment: CDR1 MDHEN and CDR2 SYDVKM. Trimming took 7 bases from V and 9 from J, leaving 17 bases between them. The CDR3 length is 13 residues. CDR3 residues: CASTVGPKGTQYF. The CDR3, as DNA: TGTGCCAGCACGGTGGGTCCAAAGGGGACGCAGTATTTT. Full variable domain (outside the CDR3, taken from reference TRBV28 and TRBJ2-3): DVKVTQSSRYLVKRTGEKVFLECVQDMDHENMFWYRQDPGLGLRLIYFSYDVKMKEKGDIPEGYSVSREKKERFSLILESASTNQTSMYLCASTVGPKGTQYFGPGTRLTVL.

The sample holds a few counts of this clonotype. The chain couples TRBV10-3 to TRBJ2-3; D unresolved. Germline CDR1 is ENHRY and CDR2 is SYGVKD. CDR3 length equals 13 residues. Trimming removed 4 bases at V and 2 bases at J, with 7 bases between. CDR3: CAISVQTTDTQYF. CDR3 in DNA: TGTGCCATCAGTGTCCAGACCACAGATACGCAGTATTTT.

The DNA for the CDR3 is TGTGCCAGCAGCGAAACCACAACTAATGAAAAACTGTTTTTT. It encodes CASSETTTNEKLFF. The chain joins TRBV7-8 to TRBJ1-4, with D uncertain. The CDR3 has 14 residues. Trimming took off 5 bases at V and 0 bases at J, with 7 bases between the two ends. CDR1 is SGHVS, CDR2 FQNEAQ, per germline.

Only a few counts were recorded for this clonotype. The rearrangement uses TRBV20-1 and TRBJ2-1; no firm D call. The germline V gene has CDR1 DFQATT and CDR2 SNEGSKA (reference sequence). CDR3 length: 10 residues. Trimming cost V 6 bases and J 7 bases, with 7 bases left between them. The CDR3 DNA reads TGCAGTGCGATTGGGAATGAGCAGTTCTTC. Protein sequence: CSAIGNEQFF.

In this sample, this clonotype turned up a few times. This chain joins TRBV2 and TRBJ2-6; D possibly matches TRBD1 or TRBD2 (5 bases each). The V gene lost 4 bases and the J gene lost 2 bases, with 12 bases spanning the gap. The CDR3 covers 16 residues. Germline V lookup: CDR1 SNHLY, CDR2 FYNNEI. The DNA for the CDR3 is TGTGCCAGCAGTGCGGGAAGGGGACCTGGGGCCAACGTCCTGACTTTC. Encoded protein: CASSAGRGPGANVLTF.

CDR3 coding DNA: TGTGCCAGCAGCTTATTGGGTGGACAGGGTGCCCACGAGCAGTACTTC. Protein sequence: CASSLLGGQGAHEQYF. The chain couples TRBV7-2 to TRBJ2-7; TRBD1 agrees at 8 bases. Germline assignment: CDR1 SGHTA and CDR2 FQGNSA. The CDR3 contains 16 residues. The V and J ends lost 2 bases and 5 bases, in that order; junction bases with no gene match: 11.